Listed below are T cell receptor beta chains from one sample, sequenced in a study of CXCR3-negative and CXCR3-positive naive CD8 T cells. TCRdb re-called the 5' RACE reads and gives one entry per CDR3 protein, without DNA. Its listing shows some 140,000 distinct CDR3 sequences. The sequencing sample was made of naive CXCR3+ CD8+ T cells from blood. The receptors here all came from a human donor in good health. Some clones in this sample may be carry-over from other donors' samples. CDR3s include the opening cysteine and the closing phenylalanine or tryptophan.

j_gene,len,v_gene,CDR3aa
TRBJ2-3,15,TRBV7-2,CASSRDLGGTDTQYF
TRBJ1-1,13,TRBV28,CASTQGANTEAFF
TRBJ2-3,16,TRBV25-1,CASSGRFKGDTDTQYF
TRBJ2-7,13,TRBV29-1,CSARTWTTYEQYF
TRBJ2-5,17,TRBV2,CASSSRWGSPQEGTQYF
TRBJ2-1,16,TRBV15,CATSRGVGGTEAEQFF
TRBJ2-7,18,TRBV12-3/TRBV12-4,CASSPLGLAARIPYEQYF
TRBJ2-1,19,TRBV7-9,CASSSIPASRDRAGGEQFF
TRBJ2-1,18,TRBV7-3,CASSPNAQDRGPYNEQFF
TRBJ2-7,12,TRBV4-2,CASSQGGGLSYF
TRBJ1-5,14,TRBV28,CASSIAPLDQPQHF
TRBJ2-1,16,TRBV29-1,CSVEGTGHHIYNEQFF
TRBJ1-2,11,TRBV2,CASGDSYGYTF
TRBJ1-5,16,TRBV19,CASSIQGRGTNQPQHF
TRBJ2-1,15,TRBV11-3,CASSSRRSSYNEQFF
TRBJ1-3,12,TRBV14,CASSHPGNTIYF
TRBJ1-1,13,TRBV19,CASNPGGNTEAFF
TRBJ1-4,14,TRBV14,CASSQDGSDEKLFF
TRBJ2-1,19,TRBV12-5,CASGLVPPPGGRASHEQFF
TRBJ2-3,15,TRBV28,CASSLLDGSTDTQYF
TRBJ2-1,16,TRBV12-3/TRBV12-4,CASSSKRDPPYNEQFF
TRBJ1-2,14,TRBV29-1,CSVVAGQANYGYTF
TRBJ2-7,14,TRBV27,CASSFGRASYEQYF
TRBJ2-1,13,TRBV15,CATSRPGDNEQFF
TRBJ2-7,12,TRBV5-5,CASSQTGYEQYF
TRBJ2-7,14,TRBV2,CASSASGVRSEQYF
TRBJ1-2,14,TRBV9,CASSVATGKDGYTF
TRBJ2-4,18,TRBV7-8,CASSLDAHAGLASNIQYF
TRBJ2-1,16,TRBV7-9,CASSWAGSPDDYEQFF
TRBJ2-7,16,TRBV28,CASSLPVTSGFYEQYF
TRBJ2-1,15,TRBV11-2,CASSDTSLGYNEQFF
TRBJ2-1,14,TRBV7-9,CASSARTGSNEQFF
TRBJ1-2,15,TRBV28,CASSLQGTTNYGYTF
TRBJ2-3,17,TRBV12-3/TRBV12-4,CASSLGLPHIGTDTQYF
TRBJ1-5,14,TRBV4-2,CASRNLVGNQPQHF
TRBJ1-1,15,TRBV7-9,CASSLAPGQGRLAFF
TRBJ2-5,18,TRBV7-9,CASSLLAGGPDRVETQYF
TRBJ1-2,16,TRBV7-9,CASSGFRQGANYGYTF
TRBJ2-1,13,TRBV28,CASTDRGYNEQFF
TRBJ2-1,13,TRBV29-1,CSVESIDYNEQFF
TRBJ2-1,18,TRBV29-1,CSVEGTLGDRVRGNEQFF